This TCR beta chain was retrieved from a study of blood T cells in healthy people across ages. The study, taken as a whole, reports: Investigators viewed diversity estimates from one million T cells as underestimates, the study reported. Donors of long life had a larger count of naive CD4+ cells and greater diversity than aged donors.

A word on this clonotype: Its antigen is as yet unknown.

The ends lost 3 bases at V and 3 bases at J; junction bases unmatched: 2. Germline CDR1 reads SGHDT; CDR2 reads YYEEEE. The CDR3 totals 14 residues. With a J-beta primer mix and a sample-barcoded 5' primer, a second PCR ran about 6 to 11 cycles. MiXCR, applied by TCRdb to the 5' RACE reads, yields one record per CDR3 protein. The repertoire holds about 1,500,000 distinct CDR3 sequences, with 42% as singletons. The sample taken for sequencing was blood. The receptor was isolated from a woman aged 18-35 years in good health. V gene TRBV5-6 combines with J gene TRBJ1-5; 8 bases line up with TRBD1. In DNA, the CDR3 is TGTGCCAGCAGCTGGGGACAGGTCAATCAGCCCCAGCATTTT. It codes for CASSWGQVNQPQHF.